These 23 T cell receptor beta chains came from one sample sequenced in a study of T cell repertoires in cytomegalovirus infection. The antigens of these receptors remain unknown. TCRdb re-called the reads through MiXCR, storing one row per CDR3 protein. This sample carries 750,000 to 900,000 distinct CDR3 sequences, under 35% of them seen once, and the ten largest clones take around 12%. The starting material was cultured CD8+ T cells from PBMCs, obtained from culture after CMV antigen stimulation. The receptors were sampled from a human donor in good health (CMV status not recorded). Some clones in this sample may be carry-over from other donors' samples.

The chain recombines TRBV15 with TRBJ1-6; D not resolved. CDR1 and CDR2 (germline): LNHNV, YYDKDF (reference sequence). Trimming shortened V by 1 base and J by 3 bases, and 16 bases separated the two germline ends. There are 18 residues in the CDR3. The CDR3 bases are TGTGCCACCAGCAGAGGTATTTGGCAAGGGTTCTATAATTCACCCCTCCACTTT. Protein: CATSRGIWQGFYNSPLHF.

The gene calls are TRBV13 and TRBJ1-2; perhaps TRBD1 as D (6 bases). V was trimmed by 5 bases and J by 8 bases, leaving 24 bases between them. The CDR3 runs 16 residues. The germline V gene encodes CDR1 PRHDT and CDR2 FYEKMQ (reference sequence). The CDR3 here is CASSLRTAQTYYGYTF. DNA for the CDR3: TGTGCCAGCAGCCTAAGGACAGCCCAGACGTATTACGGCTACACCTTC.

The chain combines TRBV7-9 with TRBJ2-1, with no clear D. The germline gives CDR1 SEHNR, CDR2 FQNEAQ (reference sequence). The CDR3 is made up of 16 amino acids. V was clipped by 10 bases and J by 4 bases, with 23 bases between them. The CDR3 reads CATPPRPHFSYNEQFF. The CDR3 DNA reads TGTGCCACCCCCCCTCGCCCGCATTTTAGTTACAATGAGCAGTTCTTC. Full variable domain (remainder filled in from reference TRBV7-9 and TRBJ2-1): DTGVSQNPRHKITKRGQNVTFRCDPISEHNRLYWYRQTLGQGPEFLTYFQNEAQLEKSRLLSDRFSAERPKGSFSTLEIQRTEQGDSAMYLCATPPRPHFSYNEQFFGPGTRLTVL.

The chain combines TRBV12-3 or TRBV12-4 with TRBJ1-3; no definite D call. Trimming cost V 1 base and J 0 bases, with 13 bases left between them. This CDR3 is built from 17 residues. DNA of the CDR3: TGTGCCAGCAGTTTAGGATCCCGACTGGGCTCTGGAAACACCATATATTTT. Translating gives CASSLGSRLGSGNTIYF.

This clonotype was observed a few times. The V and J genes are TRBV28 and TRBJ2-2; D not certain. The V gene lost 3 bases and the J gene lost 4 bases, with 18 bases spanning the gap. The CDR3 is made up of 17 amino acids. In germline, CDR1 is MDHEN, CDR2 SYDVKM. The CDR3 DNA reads TGTGCCAGCAGTTTCCTAAGTATCAGCTCCGTCACCGGGGAGCTGTTTTTT. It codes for CASSFLSISSVTGELFF. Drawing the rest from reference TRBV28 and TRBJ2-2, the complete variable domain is DVKVTQSSRYLVKRTGEKVFLECVQDMDHENMFWYRQDPGLGLRLIYFSYDVKMKEKGDIPEGYSVSREKKERFSLILESASTNQTSMYLCASSFLSISSVTGELFFGEGSRLTVL.

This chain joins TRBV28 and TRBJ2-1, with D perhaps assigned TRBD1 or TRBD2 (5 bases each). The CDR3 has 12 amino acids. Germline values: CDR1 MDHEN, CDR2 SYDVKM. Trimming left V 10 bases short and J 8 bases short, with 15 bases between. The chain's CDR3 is CATAGTLDEQFF. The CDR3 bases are TGTGCCACCGCCGGGACGCTGGATGAGCAGTTCTTC.

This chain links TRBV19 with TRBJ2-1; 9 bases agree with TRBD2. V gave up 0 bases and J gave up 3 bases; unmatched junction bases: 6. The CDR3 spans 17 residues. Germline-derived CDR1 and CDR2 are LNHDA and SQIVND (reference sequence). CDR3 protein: CASSIDPAGGHYNEQFF. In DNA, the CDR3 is TGTGCCAGTAGTATAGATCCTGCGGGGGGGCACTACAATGAGCAGTTCTTC.

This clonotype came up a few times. DNA for the CDR3: TGTGCCAGCAGCTTAGTACAGGGGGATGAAGCTTTCTTT. Protein sequence: CASSLVQGDEAFF. The chain recombines TRBV7-6 with TRBJ1-1; 8 bases fit TRBD1. This CDR3 is 13 amino acids long. V was clipped by 1 base and J by 7 bases; unmatched bases: 2. From germline, CDR1 is SGHVS and CDR2 FNYEAQ.

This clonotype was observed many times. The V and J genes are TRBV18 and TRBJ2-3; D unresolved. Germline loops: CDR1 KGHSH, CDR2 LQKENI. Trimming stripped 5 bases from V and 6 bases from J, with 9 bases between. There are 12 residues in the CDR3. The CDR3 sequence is CASSERLDTQYF. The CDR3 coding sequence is TGTGCCAGCTCAGAACGACTGGATACGCAGTATTTT.

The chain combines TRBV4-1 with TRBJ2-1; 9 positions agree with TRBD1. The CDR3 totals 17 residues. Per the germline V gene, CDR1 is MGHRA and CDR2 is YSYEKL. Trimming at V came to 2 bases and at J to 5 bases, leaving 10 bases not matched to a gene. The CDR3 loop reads CASSQLTPGQGDNEQFF. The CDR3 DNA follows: TGCGCCAGCAGCCAACTTACACCGGGACAGGGAGACAATGAGCAGTTCTTC.

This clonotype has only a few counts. The CDR3 loop is CASSGGISYEQYV. In DNA form, the CDR3 reads TGTGCCAGCAGCGGGGGGATCTCCTACGAGCAGTACGTC. This chain connects TRBV7-9 to TRBJ2-7; the D gene is possibly TRBD2 (6 bases). V gave up 5 bases and J gave up 0 bases, with 8 bases separating them. The CDR3 runs to 13 residues. Germline lookup yields CDR1 SEHNR and CDR2 FQNEAQ (reference sequence).

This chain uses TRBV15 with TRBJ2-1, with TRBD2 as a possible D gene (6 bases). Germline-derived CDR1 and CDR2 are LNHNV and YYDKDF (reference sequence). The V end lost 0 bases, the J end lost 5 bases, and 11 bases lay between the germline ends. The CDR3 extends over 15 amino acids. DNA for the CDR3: TGTGCCACCAGCAGAGAAGGCCTAGCGAACAATGAGCAGTTCTTC. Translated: CATSREGLANNEQFF.

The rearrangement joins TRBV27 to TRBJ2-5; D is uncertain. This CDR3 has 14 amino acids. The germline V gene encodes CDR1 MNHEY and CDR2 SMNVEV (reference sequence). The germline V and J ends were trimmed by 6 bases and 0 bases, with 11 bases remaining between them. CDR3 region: CASSNQEYQETQYF. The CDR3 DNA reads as TGTGCCAGCAGCAATCAAGAATACCAAGAGACCCAGTACTTC.

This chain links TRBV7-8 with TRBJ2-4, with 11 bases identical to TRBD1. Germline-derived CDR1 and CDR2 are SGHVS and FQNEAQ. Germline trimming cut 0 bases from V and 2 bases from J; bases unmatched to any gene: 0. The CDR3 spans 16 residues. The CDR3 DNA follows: TGTGCCAGCAGCTTAGCGGACAGGGGGCCCAAAAACATTCAGTACTTC. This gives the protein CASSLADRGPKNIQYF. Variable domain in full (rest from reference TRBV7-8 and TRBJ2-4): GAGVSQSPRYKVAKRGQDVALRCDPISGHVSLFWYQQALGQGPEFLTYFQNEAQLDKSGLPSDRFFAERPEGSVSTLKIQRTQQEDSAVYLCASSLADRGPKNIQYFGAGTRLSVL.

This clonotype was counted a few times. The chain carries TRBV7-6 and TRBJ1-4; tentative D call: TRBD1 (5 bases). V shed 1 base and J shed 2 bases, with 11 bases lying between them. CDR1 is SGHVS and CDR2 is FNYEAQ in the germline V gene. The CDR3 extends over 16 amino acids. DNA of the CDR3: TGTGCCAGCAGCTTAGTCGGGGGTGGCACTAATGAAAAACTGTTTTTT. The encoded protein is CASSLVGGGTNEKLFF.

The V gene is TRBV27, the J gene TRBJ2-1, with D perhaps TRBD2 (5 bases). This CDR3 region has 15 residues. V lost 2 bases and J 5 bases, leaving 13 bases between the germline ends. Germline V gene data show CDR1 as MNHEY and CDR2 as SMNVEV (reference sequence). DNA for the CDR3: TGTGCCAGCAGTTTACTGGACTCCAGAAACAATGAGCAGTTCTTC. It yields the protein CASSLLDSRNNEQFF.

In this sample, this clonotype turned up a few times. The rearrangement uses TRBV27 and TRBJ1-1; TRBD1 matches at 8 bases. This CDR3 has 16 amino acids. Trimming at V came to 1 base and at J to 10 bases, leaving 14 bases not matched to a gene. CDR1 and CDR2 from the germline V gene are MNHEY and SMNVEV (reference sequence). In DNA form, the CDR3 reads TGTGCCAGCAGTTTATTGGGACAGGCAATACCTCACGGAGCTTTCTTT. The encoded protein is CASSLLGQAIPHGAFF.

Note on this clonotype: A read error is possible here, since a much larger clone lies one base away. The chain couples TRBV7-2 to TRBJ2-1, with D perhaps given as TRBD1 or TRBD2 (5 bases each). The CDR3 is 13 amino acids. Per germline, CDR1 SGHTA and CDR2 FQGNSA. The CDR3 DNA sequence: TGTGCCAGCAGCTGGGGACCATACAATGAGCAGATCTTC. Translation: CASSWGPYNEQIF.

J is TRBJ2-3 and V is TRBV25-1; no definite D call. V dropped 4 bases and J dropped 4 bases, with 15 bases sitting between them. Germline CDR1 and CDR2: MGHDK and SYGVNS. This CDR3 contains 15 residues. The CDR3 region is CASSASWQWADTQYF. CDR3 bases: TGTGCCAGCAGTGCCTCCTGGCAATGGGCAGATACGCAGTATTTT.

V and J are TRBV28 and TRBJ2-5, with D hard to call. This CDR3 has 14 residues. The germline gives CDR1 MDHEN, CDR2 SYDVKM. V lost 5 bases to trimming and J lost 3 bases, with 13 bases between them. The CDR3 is CASSSNKGKETQYF. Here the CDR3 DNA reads TGTGCCAGCAGTAGTAACAAGGGCAAAGAGACCCAGTACTTC.

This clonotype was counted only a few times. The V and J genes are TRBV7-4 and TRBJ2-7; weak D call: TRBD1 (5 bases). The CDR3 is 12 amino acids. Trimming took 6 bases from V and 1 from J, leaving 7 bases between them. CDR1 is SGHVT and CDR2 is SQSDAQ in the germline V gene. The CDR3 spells CASSGASYEQYF. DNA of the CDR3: TGTGCCAGCAGTGGGGCTTCCTACGAGCAGTACTTC.

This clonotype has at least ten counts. The CDR3, as DNA: TGTGCCAGCAGCTTAGTTATTCCGGGGGGGACCATAGATACGCAGTATTTT. Residues: CASSLVIPGGTIDTQYF. The chain uses TRBV7-8 and TRBJ2-3, with 8 positions matching TRBD2. The CDR3 has 17 amino acids. With 1 base clipped from V and 5 bases from J, the junction kept 11 bases outside the gene matches. The germline V gene has CDR1 SGHVS and CDR2 FQNEAQ.

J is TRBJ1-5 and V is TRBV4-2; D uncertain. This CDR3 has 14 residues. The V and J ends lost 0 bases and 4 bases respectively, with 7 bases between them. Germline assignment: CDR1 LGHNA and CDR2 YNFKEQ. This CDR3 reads CASSQDIGNQPQHF. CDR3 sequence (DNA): TGTGCCAGCAGCCAAGATATCGGGAATCAGCCCCAGCATTTT.